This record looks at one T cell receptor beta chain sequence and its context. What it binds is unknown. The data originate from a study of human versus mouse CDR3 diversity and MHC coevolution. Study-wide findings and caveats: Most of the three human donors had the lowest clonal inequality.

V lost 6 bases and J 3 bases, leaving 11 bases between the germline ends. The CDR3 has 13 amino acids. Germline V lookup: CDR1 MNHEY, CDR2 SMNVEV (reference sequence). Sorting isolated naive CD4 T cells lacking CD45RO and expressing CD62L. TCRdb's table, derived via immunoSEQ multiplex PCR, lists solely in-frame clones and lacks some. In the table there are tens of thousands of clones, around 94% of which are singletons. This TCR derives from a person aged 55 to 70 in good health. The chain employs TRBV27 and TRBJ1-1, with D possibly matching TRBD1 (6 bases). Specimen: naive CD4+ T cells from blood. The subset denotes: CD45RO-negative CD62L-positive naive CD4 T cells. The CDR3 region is CASRDRSYTEAFF. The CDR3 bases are TGTGCCAGCAGAGACAGGTCCTACACTGAAGCTTTCTTT.